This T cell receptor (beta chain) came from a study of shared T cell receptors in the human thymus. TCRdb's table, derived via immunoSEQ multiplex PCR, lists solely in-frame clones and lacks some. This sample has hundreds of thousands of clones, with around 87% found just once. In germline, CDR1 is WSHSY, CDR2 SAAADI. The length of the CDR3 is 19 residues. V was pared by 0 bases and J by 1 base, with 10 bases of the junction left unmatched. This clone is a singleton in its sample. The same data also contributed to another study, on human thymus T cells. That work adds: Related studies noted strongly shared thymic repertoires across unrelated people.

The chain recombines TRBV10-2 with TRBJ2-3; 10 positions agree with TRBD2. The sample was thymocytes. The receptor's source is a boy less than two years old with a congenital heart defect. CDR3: CASSESTYGTSERTDTQYF. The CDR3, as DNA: TGCGCCAGCAGTGAGTCGACGTATGGGACTAGCGAACGCACAGATACGCAGTATTTT.